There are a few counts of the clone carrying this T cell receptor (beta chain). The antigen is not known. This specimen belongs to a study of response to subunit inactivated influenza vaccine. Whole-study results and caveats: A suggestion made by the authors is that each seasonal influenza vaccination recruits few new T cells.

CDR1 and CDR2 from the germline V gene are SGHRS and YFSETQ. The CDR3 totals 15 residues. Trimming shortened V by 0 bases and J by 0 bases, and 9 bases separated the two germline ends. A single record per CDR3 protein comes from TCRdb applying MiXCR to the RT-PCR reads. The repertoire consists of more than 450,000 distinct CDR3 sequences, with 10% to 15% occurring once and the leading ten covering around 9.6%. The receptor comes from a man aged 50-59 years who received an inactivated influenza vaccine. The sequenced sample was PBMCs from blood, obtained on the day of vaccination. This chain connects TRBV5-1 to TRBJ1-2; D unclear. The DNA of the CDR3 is TGCGCCAGCAGCTTGGATCCTGGGGCTAACTATGGCTACACCTTC. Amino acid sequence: CASSLDPGANYGYTF.